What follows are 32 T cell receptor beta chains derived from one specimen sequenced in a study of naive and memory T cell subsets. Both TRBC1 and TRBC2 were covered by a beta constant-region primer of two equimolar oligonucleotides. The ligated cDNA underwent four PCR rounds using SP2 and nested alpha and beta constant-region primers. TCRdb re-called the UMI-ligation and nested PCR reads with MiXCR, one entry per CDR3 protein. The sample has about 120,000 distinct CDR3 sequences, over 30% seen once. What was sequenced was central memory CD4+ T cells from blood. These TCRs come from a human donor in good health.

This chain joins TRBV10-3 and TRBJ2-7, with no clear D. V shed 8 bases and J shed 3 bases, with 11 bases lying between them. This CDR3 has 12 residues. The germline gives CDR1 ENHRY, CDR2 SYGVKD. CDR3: CAIGPGGYEQYF. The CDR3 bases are TGTGCCATCGGTCCTGGTGGCTACGAGCAGTACTTC.

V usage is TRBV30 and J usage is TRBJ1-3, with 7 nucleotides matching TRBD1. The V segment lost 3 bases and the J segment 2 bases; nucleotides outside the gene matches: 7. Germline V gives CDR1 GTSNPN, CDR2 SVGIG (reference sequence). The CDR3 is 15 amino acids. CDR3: CAWRRKTGAGNTIYF. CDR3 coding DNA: TGTGCCTGGAGGCGAAAAACAGGGGCTGGAAACACCATATATTTT.

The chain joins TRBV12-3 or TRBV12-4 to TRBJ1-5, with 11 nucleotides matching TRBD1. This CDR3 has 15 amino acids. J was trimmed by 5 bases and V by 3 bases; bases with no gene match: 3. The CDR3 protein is CASSFRGQGDQPQHF. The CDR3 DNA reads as TGTGCCAGCAGTTTTAGGGGACAGGGGGATCAGCCCCAGCATTTT.

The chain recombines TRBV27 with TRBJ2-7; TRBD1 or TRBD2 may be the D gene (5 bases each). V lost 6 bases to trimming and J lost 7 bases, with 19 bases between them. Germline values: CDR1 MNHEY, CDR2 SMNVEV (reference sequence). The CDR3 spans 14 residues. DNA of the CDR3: TGTGCCAGCAGACCCGGGACGGCCGATGGTGAGCAGTACTTC. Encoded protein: CASRPGTADGEQYF.

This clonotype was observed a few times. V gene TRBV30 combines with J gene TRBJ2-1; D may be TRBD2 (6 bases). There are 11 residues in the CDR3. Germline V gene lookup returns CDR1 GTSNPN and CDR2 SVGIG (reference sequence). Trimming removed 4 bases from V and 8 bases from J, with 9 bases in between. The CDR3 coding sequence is TGTGCCTGGATTGGGGGGTATGAGCAGTTCTTC. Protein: CAWIGGYEQFF.

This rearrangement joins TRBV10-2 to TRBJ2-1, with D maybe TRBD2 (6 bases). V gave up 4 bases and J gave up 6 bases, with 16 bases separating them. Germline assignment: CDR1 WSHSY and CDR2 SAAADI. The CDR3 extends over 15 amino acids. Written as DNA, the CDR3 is TGCGCCAGCAGTGGATTCGGGCTAGCGAGCAATGAGCAGTTCTTC. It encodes CASSGFGLASNEQFF.

CDR3 nucleotide sequence: TGCGCCAGCAGCCGCGAGCTAGCGTTTAAGACCTACGAGCAGTACTTC. It translates to CASSRELAFKTYEQYF. The V call is TRBV4-1, the J call TRBJ2-7, with D tentatively TRBD2 (6 bases). Germline V gives CDR1 MGHRA, CDR2 YSYEKL. The CDR3 has 16 residues. V gave up 4 bases and J gave up 2 bases, with 18 bases separating them.

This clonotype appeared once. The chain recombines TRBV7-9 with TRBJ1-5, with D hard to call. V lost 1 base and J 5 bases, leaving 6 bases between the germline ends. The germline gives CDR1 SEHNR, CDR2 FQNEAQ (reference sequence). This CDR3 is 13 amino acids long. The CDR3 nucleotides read TGTGCCAGCAGCTTAGGGGCGGATCAGCCCCAGCATTTT. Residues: CASSLGADQPQHF. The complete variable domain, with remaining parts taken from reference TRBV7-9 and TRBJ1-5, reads DTGVSQNPRHKITKRGQNVTFRCDPISEHNRLYWYRQTLGQGPEFLTYFQNEAQLEKSRLLSDRFSAERPKGSFSTLEIQRTEQGDSAMYLCASSLGADQPQHFGDGTRLSIL.

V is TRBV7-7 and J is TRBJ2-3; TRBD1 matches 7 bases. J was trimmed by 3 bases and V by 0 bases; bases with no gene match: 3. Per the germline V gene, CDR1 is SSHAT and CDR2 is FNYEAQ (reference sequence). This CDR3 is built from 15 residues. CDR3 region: CASSLADRETDTQYF. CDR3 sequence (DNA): TGTGCCAGCAGCTTAGCTGACAGGGAAACAGATACGCAGTATTTT. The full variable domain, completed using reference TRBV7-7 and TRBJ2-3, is GAGVSQSPRYKVTKRGQDVTLRCDPISSHATLYWYQQALGQGPEFLTYFNYEAQPDKSGLPSDRFSAERPEGSISTLTIQRTEQRDSAMYRCASSLADRETDTQYFGPGTRLTVL.

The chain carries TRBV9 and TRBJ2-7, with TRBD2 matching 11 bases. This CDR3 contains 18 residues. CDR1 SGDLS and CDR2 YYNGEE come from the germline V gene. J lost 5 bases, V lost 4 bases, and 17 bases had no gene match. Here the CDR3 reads CASSRGLAGGPADHEQYF. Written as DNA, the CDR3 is TGTGCCAGCAGCCGCGGGCTAGCGGGAGGACCTGCCGACCACGAGCAGTACTTC.

CDR3 amino acids: CASRYGQSYGYTF. In nucleotides, the CDR3 is TGTGCCAGCAGGTACGGACAGAGCTATGGCTACACCTTC. The chain recombines TRBV5-6 with TRBJ1-2, with D possibly TRBD1 on 6 matching bases. Germline V CDR1 and CDR2: SGHDT, YYEEEE. The CDR3 contains 13 residues. Trimming left V 5 bases short and J 4 bases short, with 12 bases between. Combining the CDR3 with reference TRBV5-6 and TRBJ1-2 gives the whole variable domain DAGVTQSPTHLIKTRGQQVTLRCSPKSGHDTVSWYQQALGQGPQFIFQYYEEEERQRGNFPDRFSGHQFPNYSSELNVNALLLGDSALYLCASRYGQSYGYTFGSGTRLTVV.

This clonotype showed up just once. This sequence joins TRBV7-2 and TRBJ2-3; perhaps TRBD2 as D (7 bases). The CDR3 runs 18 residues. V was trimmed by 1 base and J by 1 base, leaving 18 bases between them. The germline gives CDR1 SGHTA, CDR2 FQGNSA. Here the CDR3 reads CASSLVGRREGGTDTQYF. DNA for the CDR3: TGTGCCAGCAGCTTAGTCGGGCGGAGGGAGGGGGGCACAGATACGCAGTATTTT.

The CDR3 loop reads CASSLPPQGQTYNEQFF. DNA for the CDR3: TGTGCCAGCAGTTTACCCCCACAGGGGCAAACCTACAATGAGCAGTTCTTC. The chain links TRBV27 to TRBJ2-1; 7 nucleotides line up with TRBD1. After removal of 2 bases from V and 2 bases from J, the junction contained 9 bases not matched to a gene. Germline CDR1 is MNHEY and CDR2 is SMNVEV (reference sequence). The CDR3 consists of 17 residues.

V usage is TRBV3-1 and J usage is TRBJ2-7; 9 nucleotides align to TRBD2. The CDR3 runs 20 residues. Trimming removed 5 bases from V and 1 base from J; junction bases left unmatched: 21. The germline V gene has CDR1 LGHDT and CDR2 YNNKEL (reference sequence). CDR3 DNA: TGTGCCAGCAGCAGAGCAGGCGGGAGGGCCAATTCGCGACTGTCCTACGAGCAGTACTTC. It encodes CASSRAGGRANSRLSYEQYF.

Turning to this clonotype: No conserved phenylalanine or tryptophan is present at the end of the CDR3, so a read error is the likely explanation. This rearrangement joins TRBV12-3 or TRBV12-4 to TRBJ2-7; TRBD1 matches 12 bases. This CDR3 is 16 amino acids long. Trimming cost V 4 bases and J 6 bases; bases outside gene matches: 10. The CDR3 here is CASSSTTGTGGSEQYY. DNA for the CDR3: TGTGCCAGCAGTTCAACCACCGGGACAGGGGGCTCCGAGCAGTACTAC.

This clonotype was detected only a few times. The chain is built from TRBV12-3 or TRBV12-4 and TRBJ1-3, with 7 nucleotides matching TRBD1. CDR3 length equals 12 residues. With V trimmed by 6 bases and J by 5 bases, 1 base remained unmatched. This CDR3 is CASRDRRNTIYF. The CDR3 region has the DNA TGTGCCAGCAGGGACAGGAGAAACACCATATATTTT.

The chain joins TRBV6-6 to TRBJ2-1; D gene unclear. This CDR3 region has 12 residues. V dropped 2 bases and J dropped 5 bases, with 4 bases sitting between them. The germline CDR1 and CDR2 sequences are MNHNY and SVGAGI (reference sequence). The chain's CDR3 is CASSYQNNEQFF. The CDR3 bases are TGTGCCAGCAGTTACCAGAACAATGAGCAGTTCTTC.

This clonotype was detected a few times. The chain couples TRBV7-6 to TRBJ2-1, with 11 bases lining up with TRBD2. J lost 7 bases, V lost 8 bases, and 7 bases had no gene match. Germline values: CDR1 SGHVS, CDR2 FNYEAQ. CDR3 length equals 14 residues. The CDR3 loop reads CASGTSGSGNEQFF. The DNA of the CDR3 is TGTGCCAGCGGCACTAGCGGGAGTGGGAATGAGCAGTTCTTC.

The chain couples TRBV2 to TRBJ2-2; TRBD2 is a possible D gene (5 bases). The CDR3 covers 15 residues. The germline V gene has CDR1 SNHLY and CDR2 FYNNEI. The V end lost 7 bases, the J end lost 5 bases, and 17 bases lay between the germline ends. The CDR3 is CASKGIGIWTGELFF. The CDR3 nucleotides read TGTGCCAGCAAAGGGATCGGGATCTGGACCGGGGAGCTGTTTTTT.

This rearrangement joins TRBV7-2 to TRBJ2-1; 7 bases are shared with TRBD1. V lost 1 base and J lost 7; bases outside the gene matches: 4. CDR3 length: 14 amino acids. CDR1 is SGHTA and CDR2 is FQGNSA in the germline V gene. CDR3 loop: CASSLGQGKNEQFF. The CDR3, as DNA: TGTGCCAGCAGCTTAGGACAGGGTAAAAATGAGCAGTTCTTC.

Here the CDR3 reads CASSLIESGTEAFF. The DNA for the CDR3 is TGTGCCAGCAGCTTGATCGAAAGTGGCACTGAAGCTTTCTTT. The rearrangement joins TRBV5-5 to TRBJ1-1; D is undetermined. The CDR3 runs 14 residues. Trimming left V 1 base short and J 4 bases short, with 11 bases between. Per the germline V gene, CDR1 is SGHKS and CDR2 is YYEKEE (reference sequence).

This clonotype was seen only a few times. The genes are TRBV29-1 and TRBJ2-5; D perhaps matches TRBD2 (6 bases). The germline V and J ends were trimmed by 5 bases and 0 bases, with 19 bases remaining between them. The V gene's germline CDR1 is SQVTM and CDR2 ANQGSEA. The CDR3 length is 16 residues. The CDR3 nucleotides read TGCAGCGTTTCCCCCGCGGGGCCGGGGTACCAAGAGACCCAGTACTTC. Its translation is CSVSPAGPGYQETQYF.

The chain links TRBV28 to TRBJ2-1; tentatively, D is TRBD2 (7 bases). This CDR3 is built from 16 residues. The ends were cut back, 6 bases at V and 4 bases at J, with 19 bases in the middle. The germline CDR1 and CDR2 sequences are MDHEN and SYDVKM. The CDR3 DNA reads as TGTGCCAGCAGCCCTACCCGGGGGGCGGGGTACAATGAGCAGTTCTTC. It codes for CASSPTRGAGYNEQFF.

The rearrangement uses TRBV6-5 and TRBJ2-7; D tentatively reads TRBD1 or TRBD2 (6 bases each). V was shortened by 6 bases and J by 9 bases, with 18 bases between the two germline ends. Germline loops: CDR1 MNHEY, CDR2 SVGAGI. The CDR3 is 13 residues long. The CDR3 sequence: CASSPNVRGGQYF. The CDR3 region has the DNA TGTGCCAGCAGCCCCAACGTCAGGGGAGGGCAGTACTTC.

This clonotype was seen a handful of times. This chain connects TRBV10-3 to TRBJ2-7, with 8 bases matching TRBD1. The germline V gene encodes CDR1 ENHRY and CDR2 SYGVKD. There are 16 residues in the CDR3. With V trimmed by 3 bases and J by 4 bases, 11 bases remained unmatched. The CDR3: CAISDQIRGRGYEQYF. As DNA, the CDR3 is TGTGCCATCAGTGATCAGATCAGGGGGCGAGGTTACGAGCAGTACTTC.

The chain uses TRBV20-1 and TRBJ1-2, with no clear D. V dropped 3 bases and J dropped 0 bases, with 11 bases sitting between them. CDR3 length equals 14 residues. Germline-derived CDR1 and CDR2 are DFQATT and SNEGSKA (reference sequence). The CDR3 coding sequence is TGCAGTGCTAGGTCGAAGGGTTCTAACTATGGCTACACCTTC. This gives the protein CSARSKGSNYGYTF.

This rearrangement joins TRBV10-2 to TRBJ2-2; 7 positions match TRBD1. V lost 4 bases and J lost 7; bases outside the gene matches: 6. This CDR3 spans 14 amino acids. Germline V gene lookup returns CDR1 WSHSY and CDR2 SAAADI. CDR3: CASSVQGVVGELFF. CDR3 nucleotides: TGCGCCAGCAGTGTTCAGGGGGTAGTCGGGGAGCTGTTTTTT.

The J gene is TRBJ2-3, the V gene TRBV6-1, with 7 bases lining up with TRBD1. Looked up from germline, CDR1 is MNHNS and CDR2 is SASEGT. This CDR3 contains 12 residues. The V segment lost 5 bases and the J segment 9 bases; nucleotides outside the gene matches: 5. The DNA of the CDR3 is TGTGCCAGCAGTAAGACAGGGCTCACGCAGTATTTT. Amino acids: CASSKTGLTQYF.

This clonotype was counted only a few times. The CDR3 coding sequence is TGTGCCAGTACCGACAGGGATACGCAGTATTTT. It encodes CASTDRDTQYF. This rearrangement joins TRBV19 to TRBJ2-3, with a possible D match to TRBD1 (6 bases). V lost 7 bases and J lost 6, with 8 bases in between. CDR1 is LNHDA, CDR2 SQIVND, per germline (reference sequence). The CDR3 loop spans 11 amino acids.

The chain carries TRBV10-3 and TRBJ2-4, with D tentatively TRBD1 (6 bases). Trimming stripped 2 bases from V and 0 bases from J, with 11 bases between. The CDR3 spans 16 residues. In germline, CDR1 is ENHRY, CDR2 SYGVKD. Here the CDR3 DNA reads TGTGCCATCAGTGAGGGTGACAGGCTAGCCAAAAACATTCAGTACTTC. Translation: CAISEGDRLAKNIQYF.

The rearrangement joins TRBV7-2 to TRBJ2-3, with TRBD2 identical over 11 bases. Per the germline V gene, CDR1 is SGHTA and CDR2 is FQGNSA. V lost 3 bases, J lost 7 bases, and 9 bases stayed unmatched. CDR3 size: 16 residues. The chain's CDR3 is CASSFISGRGSNTQYF. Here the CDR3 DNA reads TGTGCCAGCAGCTTTATTAGCGGGAGGGGTTCAAATACGCAGTATTTT.

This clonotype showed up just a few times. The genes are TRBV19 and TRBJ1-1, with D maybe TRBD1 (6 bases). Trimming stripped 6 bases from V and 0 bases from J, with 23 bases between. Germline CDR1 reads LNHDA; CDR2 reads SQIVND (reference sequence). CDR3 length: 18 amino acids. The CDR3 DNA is TGTGCCAGTAGCCTCGGGGGGACACGACTAAGAATGAACACTGAAGCTTTCTTT. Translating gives CASSLGGTRLRMNTEAFF.